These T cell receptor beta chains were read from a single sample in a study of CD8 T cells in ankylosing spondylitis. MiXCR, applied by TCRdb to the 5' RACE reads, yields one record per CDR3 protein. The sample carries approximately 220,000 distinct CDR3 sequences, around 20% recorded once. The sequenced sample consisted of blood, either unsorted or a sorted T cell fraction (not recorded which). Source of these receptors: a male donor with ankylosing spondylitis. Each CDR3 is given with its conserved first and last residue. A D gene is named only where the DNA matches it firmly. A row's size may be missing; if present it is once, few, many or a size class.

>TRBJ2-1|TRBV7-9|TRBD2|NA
CASSYRTSGGAWYEQFF
TGTGCCAGCAGCTATCGGACTAGCGGGGGGGCTTGGTATGAGCAGTTCTTC
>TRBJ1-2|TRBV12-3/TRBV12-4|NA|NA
CASQATGKGYGYTF
TGTGCCAGCCAAGCTACAGGGAAAGGCTATGGCTACACCTTC
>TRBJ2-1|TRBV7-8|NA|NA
CASSFDIMNEQFF
TGTGCCAGCAGCTTTGACATAATGAATGAGCAGTTCTTC
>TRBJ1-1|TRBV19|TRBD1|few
CASSSWTGVNTEAFF
TGTGCCAGTAGTTCGTGGACAGGGGTTAACACTGAAGCTTTCTTT
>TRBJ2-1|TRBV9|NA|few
CASSVEGTSYNEQFF
TGTGCCAGCAGCGTAGAGGGGACCTCCTACAATGAGCAGTTCTTC
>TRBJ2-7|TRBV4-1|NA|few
CASSQGGGMPEQYF
TGCGCCAGCAGCCAAGGGGGAGGTATGCCCGAGCAGTACTTC
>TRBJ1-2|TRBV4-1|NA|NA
CASSHIGENYGYTF
TGCGCCAGCAGCCATATAGGTGAGAACTATGGCTACACCTTC
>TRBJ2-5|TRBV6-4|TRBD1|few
CASSDSPGQGAETQYF
TGTGCCAGCAGTGACTCCCCGGGACAGGGGGCAGAGACCCAGTACTTC
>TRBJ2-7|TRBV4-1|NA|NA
CASSLLDGAEYEQYF
TGCGCCAGCAGCCTCCTCGATGGGGCAGAATACGAGCAGTACTTC
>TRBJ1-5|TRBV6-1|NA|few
CASSEPPGAVVLSNQPQHF
TGTGCCAGCAGTGAGCCCCCGGGGGCAGTTGTTCTTAGCAATCAGCCCCAGCATTTT
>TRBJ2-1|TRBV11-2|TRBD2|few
CASSLDQGLAFEQFF
TGTGCCAGCAGCTTAGATCAAGGACTAGCGTTTGAGCAGTTCTTC
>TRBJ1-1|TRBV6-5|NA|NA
CASSRRYTEAFF
TGTGCCAGCAGTCGAAGGTACACTGAAGCTTTCTTT
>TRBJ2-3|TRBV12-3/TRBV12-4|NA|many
CASKLAGKDTQYF
TGTGCCAGCAAGTTGGCAGGGAAAGATACGCAGTATTTT
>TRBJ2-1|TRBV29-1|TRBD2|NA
CSVEWDWAASGRNEQFF
TGCAGCGTTGAATGGGACTGGGCGGCTAGCGGGAGGAATGAGCAGTTCTTC
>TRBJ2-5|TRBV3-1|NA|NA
CASSQDRTLETQYF
TGTGCCAGCAGCCAAGATAGGACCCTGGAGACCCAGTACTTC
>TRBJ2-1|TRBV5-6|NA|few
CASSLDGGPPSYNEQFF
TGTGCCAGCAGCTTGGACGGGGGGCCCCCCTCCTACAATGAGCAGTTCTTC
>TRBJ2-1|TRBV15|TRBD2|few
CATSEGLAGEQFF
TGTGCCACCAGCGAGGGACTAGCGGGAGAGCAGTTCTTC
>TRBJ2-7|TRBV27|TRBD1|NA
CASSHRGTYEQYF
TGTGCCAGCAGTCACAGGGGTACCTACGAGCAGTACTTC
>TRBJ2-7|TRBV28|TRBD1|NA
CASSTKQGSYF
TGTGCCAGCAGTACCAAACAGGGGTCGTACTTC